This passage covers 2 T cell receptor beta chains from one sample sequenced in a study of T cell changes during pregnancy in multiple sclerosis. Assay: immunoSEQ multiplex PCR; the TCRdb copy retains only in-frame clones and omits some. This table holds tens of thousands of clones, roughly 95% found once. The sequencing here drew on peripheral blood, taken in the third trimester of pregnancy. These receptors were collected from a female donor in good health, enrolled as a control in a pregnancy study.

The chain is built from TRBV6-1 and TRBJ2-3; TRBD2 agrees at 9 bases. V shed 3 bases, J shed 3 bases, and the junction held 7 bases outside the gene matches. The CDR3 length is 16 residues. Germline V lookup: CDR1 MNHNS, CDR2 SASEGT. CDR3 DNA sequence: TGTGCCAGCAGTGACACGGTAGCGGGAGAGACAGATACGCAGTATTTT. Protein sequence: CASSDTVAGETDTQYF.

V gene TRBV6-1 combines with J gene TRBJ2-3, with TRBD2 as a possible D gene (5 bases). Germline V gene lookup returns CDR1 MNHNS and CDR2 SASEGT. There are 16 residues in the CDR3. V was shortened by 4 bases and J by 2 bases, with 16 bases between the two germline ends. The CDR3 region has the DNA TGTGCCAGCAGTGTCCTAGCCTTAAGAGTCACAGATACGCAGTATTTT. Protein product: CASSVLALRVTDTQYF.